This TCR beta chain was identified during a study of vaccination and CD4 T cells after COVID-19. Treatment: roughly 11-day PBMC culture with coronavirus spike peptide pools or control peptides (ViraFEST assay). To note about this clonotype: Its antigen is as yet unknown.

The length of the CDR3 is 16 residues. Germline V gene sequence: CDR1 SNHLY, CDR2 FYNNEI. With 5 bases clipped from V and 2 bases from J, the junction kept 9 bases outside the gene matches. Oncomine TCR Beta short-read sequencing was applied to DNA from cultured CD4+ T cells. MiXCR was run by TCRdb on the PCR reads, yielding one entry per CDR3 protein. Here the sample spans around 26,000 distinct CDR3 sequences, over 60% being singletons. The clonotype was recovered from a human donor who received a COVID-19 vaccine. Sequences were derived from CD4+ T cells from blood, cultured in vitro, sampled after SARS-CoV-2 vaccination. V usage is TRBV2 and J usage is TRBJ2-3, with 8 nucleotides matching TRBD2. The CDR3 DNA follows: TGTGCCAGCAGTCCACAAGCGGGGGCCTACACAGATACGCAGTATTTT. Residues: CASSPQAGAYTDTQYF.